This entry lists 27 T cell receptor beta chains sequenced from one sample in a study of T-cell reconstitution after alpha-beta-depleted transplantation in children. Unique molecular identifiers were incorporated when the TCRbeta library was constructed. TCRdb used MiXCR to reprocess the PCR reads, holding one entry per CDR3 protein. The data contain almost 500,000 distinct CDR3 sequences, more than 9% of them seen just once; the ten biggest clones take up about 2%. The source was PBMCs, collected before TCRalphabeta/CD19-depleted stem cell transplant. These receptors were obtained from a child aged 2-15 years with inherited bone marrow failure, due to receive a stem cell transplant.

This clonotype turned up a few times. This sequence joins TRBV6-6 and TRBJ2-1; 12 bases align to TRBD2. This CDR3 spans 13 amino acids. With V trimmed by 7 bases and J by 10 bases, 5 bases remained unmatched. The germline CDR1 and CDR2 sequences are MNHNY and SVGAGI (reference sequence). CDR3 amino acids: CASIRGTSGEQFF. CDR3 DNA sequence: TGTGCCAGCATCAGAGGGACTAGCGGGGAGCAGTTCTTC.

This clonotype appeared many times. The chain combines TRBV5-1 with TRBJ2-1; 13 bases are shared with TRBD2. This CDR3 is built from 17 residues. V shed 4 bases, J shed 3 bases, and the junction held 7 bases outside the gene matches. Germline V gives CDR1 SGHRS, CDR2 YFSETQ. The DNA for the CDR3 is TGCGCCAGCAGCCGCAGGACTAGCGGGAGTGGCTACAATGAGCAGTTCTTC. This codes for CASSRRTSGSGYNEQFF.

This clonotype has at least ten counts. The chain uses TRBV6-5 and TRBJ2-1; weak D call: TRBD2 (6 bases). The CDR3 extends over 11 amino acids. V lost 4 bases, J lost 10 bases, and 8 bases lay in between. Germline CDR1 MNHEY, CDR2 SVGAGI. The CDR3 spells CASSSTSEQFF. The CDR3 DNA follows: TGTGCCAGCAGTTCAACTAGCGAGCAGTTCTTC.

In this sample, this clonotype turned up many times. The chain links TRBV21-1 to TRBJ2-1; the table's D call, TRBD2, has no DNA check behind it. TRBV21-1 is annotated as a pseudogene. The CDR3 consists of 19 residues. The CDR3 reads CASSNQGTSGRLGAYEQFF. CDR3 bases: TGTGCCAGCAGCAATCAGGGGACTAGCGGGAGGCTGGGTGCGTATGAGCAGTTCTTC.

This clonotype occurred many times. V and J are TRBV4-3 and TRBJ2-7, with 8 bases lining up with TRBD2. CDR1 is LGHNA, CDR2 YSLEER, per germline. V shed 4 bases and J 1 base; nucleotides not matched to a gene: 30. This CDR3 region has 23 residues. DNA of the CDR3: TGCGCCAGCAGCCTGCGAACTGTGCTACAACCCGGGGGGGCCCCACCCAGGTCCTACGAGCAGTACTTC. This encodes CASSLRTVLQPGGAPPRSYEQYF.

Concerning this clonotype: It may be a read error: a sequence one base away is much more abundant. The rearrangement links TRBV28 to TRBJ2-1; D call uncertain. Looked up from germline, CDR1 is MDHEN and CDR2 is SYDVKM. This CDR3 contains 17 residues. Trimming left V 6 bases short and J 0 bases short, with 18 bases between. This CDR3 reads CASRPMVGSSSYNEQFF. The CDR3 DNA reads TGTGCCAGCAGACCTATGGTGGGTTCGAGCTCCTACAATGAGCAGTTCTTC.

This clonotype came up many times. The V and J genes are TRBV2 and TRBJ2-5, with unresolved D. This CDR3 is built from 14 residues. V dropped 4 bases and J dropped 5 bases, with 14 bases sitting between them. Germline V gives CDR1 SNHLY, CDR2 FYNNEI. As DNA, the CDR3 is TGTGCCAGCAGTGTTGTGGCTCAGACCGAGACCCAGTACTTC. Translating gives CASSVVAQTETQYF.

This clonotype was seen repeatedly, ten times or more. This chain joins TRBV29-1 and TRBJ2-3; D remains ambiguous. Per germline, CDR1 SQVTM and CDR2 ANQGSEA. Between the trimmed V and J ends, which lost 5 bases and 2 bases, there was a span of 8 bases. The CDR3 has 12 amino acids. The CDR3 is CSVPGSTDTQYF. The DNA of the CDR3 is TGCAGCGTTCCCGGGTCCACAGATACGCAGTATTTT.

This clonotype was picked up a small number of times. The chain is built from TRBV12-3 or TRBV12-4 and TRBJ2-7, with 9 bases lining up with TRBD2. This CDR3 has 14 amino acids. Losses at the gene ends were 6 bases for V and 5 bases for J; bases not matched to a gene: 8. This chain's CDR3 is CASSIAGVYHEQYF. The CDR3 DNA reads TGTGCCAGCAGCATAGCGGGAGTCTACCACGAGCAGTACTTC.

This clonotype was recorded at least ten times. The chain recombines TRBV12-3 or TRBV12-4 with TRBJ2-2, with a possible D match to TRBD2 (5 bases). This CDR3 is 14 amino acids long. V lost 2 bases to trimming and J lost 7 bases, with 11 bases between them. The CDR3 protein is CASSLFSGNGELFF. CDR3 nucleotides: TGTGCCAGCAGTTTATTTTCGGGGAACGGGGAGCTGTTTTTT.

There are a few counts of this clonotype. The chain is built from TRBV28 and TRBJ2-7; TRBD1 matches at 7 bases. Germline CDR1 MDHEN, CDR2 SYDVKM. This CDR3 comprises 15 residues. After removal of 6 bases from V and 7 bases from J, the junction contained 15 bases not matched to a gene. This CDR3 is CASRPSTGRREEQYF. DNA for the CDR3: TGTGCCAGCAGGCCGTCGACAGGGAGAAGGGAGGAGCAGTACTTC.

This clonotype showed up many times. The chain uses TRBV20-1 and TRBJ1-6; tentative D call: TRBD1 (5 bases). Germline CDR1 reads DFQATT; CDR2 reads SNEGSKA (reference sequence). V was trimmed by 1 base and J by 9 bases, leaving 13 bases between them. The CDR3 has 14 amino acids. CDR3 sequence reads: CSARVARDGSPLHF. In DNA, the CDR3 is TGCAGTGCTAGAGTCGCCAGGGATGGTTCACCCCTCCACTTT.

This clonotype was seen many times. The chain recombines TRBV4-3 with TRBJ1-1, with D perhaps TRBD1 (6 bases). Trimming removed 4 bases at V and 5 bases at J, with 17 bases between. The germline CDR1 and CDR2 sequences are LGHNA and YSLEER. The CDR3 consists of 15 residues. CDR3 in DNA: TGCGCCAGCAGCCCTATTCAGGGGAGGACAACTGAAGCTTTCTTT. Protein product: CASSPIQGRTTEAFF.

In this sample, this clonotype turned up many times. V and J are TRBV7-8 and TRBJ2-7; D perhaps matches TRBD1 (6 bases). Germline V gives CDR1 SGHVS, CDR2 FQNEAQ. CDR3 size: 16 residues. V gave up 2 bases and J gave up 3 bases, with 17 bases separating them. CDR3 loop: CASSLLKGDKYYEQYF. CDR3 in DNA: TGTGCCAGCAGCTTATTAAAGGGGGATAAGTACTACGAGCAGTACTTC. The full variable domain, rest sourced from reference TRBV7-8 and TRBJ2-7, is GAGVSQSPRYKVAKRGQDVALRCDPISGHVSLFWYQQALGQGPEFLTYFQNEAQLDKSGLPSDRFFAERPEGSVSTLKIQRTQQEDSAVYLCASSLLKGDKYYEQYFGPGTRLTVT.

The table lists this clonotype with many counts. The chain has TRBV5-1 and TRBJ2-7, with 8 bases that match TRBD1. Trimming cost V 3 bases and J 2 bases; bases outside gene matches: 7. The CDR3 is 15 amino acids. Germline loops: CDR1 SGHRS, CDR2 YFSETQ. The DNA for the CDR3 is TGCGCCAGCAGCTCTCCGGGACAGGCCCCCTACGAGCAGTACTTC. It codes for CASSSPGQAPYEQYF.

To note about this clonotype: A read error is possible here, since a much larger clone lies one base away. The gene calls are TRBV28 and TRBJ1-5; unclear D gene. Germline CDR1 is MDHEN and CDR2 is SYDVKM. V was cut by 2 bases and J by 5 bases, with 4 bases left in between. The CDR3 is 12 residues long. This CDR3 is CASSLHYQPQHF. CDR3 nucleotides: TGTGCCAGCAGTTTACATTATCAGCCCCAGCATTTT.

The sample holds a few counts of this clonotype. This chain uses TRBV7-9 with TRBJ2-7; 8 bases agree with TRBD1. The CDR3 sequence is 16 residues long. After removal of 3 bases from V and 7 bases from J, the junction contained 14 bases not matched to a gene. CDR1 and CDR2 from the germline V gene are SEHNR and FQNEAQ (reference sequence). The DNA of the CDR3 is TGTGCCAGCAGCTTCACCATGGACAGGGCCTCTGGTGAGCAGTACTTC. It specifies CASSFTMDRASGEQYF.

This clonotype was found a few times. The rearrangement links TRBV30 to TRBJ2-1, with D possibly TRBD1 on 6 matching bases. Germline V lookup: CDR1 GTSNPN, CDR2 SVGIG (reference sequence). V lost 2 bases and J lost 8, with 16 bases in between. This CDR3 contains 14 residues. The CDR3 DNA sequence: TGTGCCTGGAGTTTGTTTGGGGGCCGGGATGAGCAGTTCTTC. It yields the protein CAWSLFGGRDEQFF.

This clonotype appeared many times. This rearrangement joins TRBV5-8 to TRBJ2-1; D is unresolved. This CDR3 is built from 17 residues. Trimming removed 0 bases from V and 0 bases from J, with 13 bases in between. Germline V lookup: CDR1 SGHTS, CDR2 YDEGEE. CDR3 loop: CASSLAPVSYSYNEQFF. As DNA, the CDR3 is TGTGCCAGCAGCTTGGCTCCGGTGAGCTACTCCTACAATGAGCAGTTCTTC.

This clonotype was found many times. The chain combines TRBV10-3 with TRBJ2-2, with D possibly being TRBD2 (5 bases). V lost 11 bases and J lost 5, with 18 bases in between. The CDR3 is 14 residues long. Looked up from germline, CDR1 is ENHRY and CDR2 is SYGVKD. CDR3 nucleotide sequence: TGTGCCCACGGTGAACAATCGGGAACCGGGGAGCTGTTTTTT. The encoded protein is CAHGEQSGTGELFF.

With respect to this clonotype: This may be a read error, as it is one base from a much larger clone. This likely comes from a read error, as the CDR3 has no conserved phenylalanine or tryptophan at its end. V gene TRBV7-2 combines with J gene TRBJ1-2; D gene unclear. The CDR3 runs 14 residues. Germline CDR1 reads SGHTA; CDR2 reads FQGNSA. V lost 2 bases and J 0 bases, leaving 7 bases between the germline ends. The CDR3 nucleotides are TGTGCCAGCAGCTTATTGGGCACTAACTATGGCTACACCTCC. Translated, it gives CASSLLGTNYGYTS.

This clonotype was detected only a few times. The rearrangement links TRBV18 to TRBJ2-3, with 10 bases identical to TRBD2. Germline lookup yields CDR1 KGHSH and CDR2 LQKENI. J was trimmed by 6 bases and V by 1 base; bases with no gene match: 10. This CDR3 comprises 17 residues. The CDR3 sequence is CASSPLLAGEIGDTQYF. The CDR3 DNA follows: TGTGCCAGCTCACCACTGCTAGCGGGAGAGATAGGGGATACGCAGTATTTT.

This clonotype was detected many times. The V call is TRBV5-1, the J call TRBJ2-5; no clear D gene. Between the trimmed V and J ends, which lost 0 bases and 5 bases, there was a span of 14 bases. There are 15 residues in the CDR3. Germline V gives CDR1 SGHRS, CDR2 YFSETQ. CDR3 region: CASSLAGSGEETQYF. In DNA form, the CDR3 reads TGCGCCAGCAGCTTGGCCGGGTCAGGCGAGGAGACCCAGTACTTC.

This clonotype has a count of ten or more. The V call is TRBV24-1, the J call TRBJ2-1; 8 bases map to TRBD2. The trim removed 4 bases at V and 4 bases at J, leaving 8 bases unmatched. This CDR3 has 16 residues. Germline values: CDR1 KGHDR, CDR2 SFDVKD. In DNA form, the CDR3 reads TGTGCCACCAGTGACGTGGAAACTAGCGGATACAATGAGCAGTTCTTC. This encodes CATSDVETSGYNEQFF.

This clonotype was detected many times. This sequence joins TRBV29-1 and TRBJ2-7; D is possibly TRBD1 or TRBD2 (5 bases each). The germline V and J ends were trimmed by 5 bases and 6 bases, with 23 bases remaining between them. This CDR3 is built from 15 residues. Germline CDR1 reads SQVTM; CDR2 reads ANQGSEA. CDR3 DNA sequence: TGCAGCGTTTTTGGAGCCGGGGCAGGGTATCTCGAGCAGTACTTC. This encodes CSVFGAGAGYLEQYF.

Ten or more counts support this clonotype. V gene TRBV6-1 combines with J gene TRBJ2-1, with 12 positions matching TRBD1. This CDR3 region has 17 residues. Looked up from germline, CDR1 is MNHNS and CDR2 is SASEGT. The J segment lost 9 bases and the V segment lost 5 bases, leaving 14 bases of the junction unmatched. The CDR3 region is CASSPRRDRGRYGEQFF. For the CDR3, the DNA is TGTGCCAGCAGTCCCCGTCGGGACAGGGGGCGATATGGTGAGCAGTTCTTC.

This clonotype has more than one count but fewer than ten. The chain employs TRBV5-1 and TRBJ1-4; a weak D match, TRBD1 (5 bases). This CDR3 has 14 amino acids. V was shortened by 4 bases and J by 7 bases, with 14 bases between the two germline ends. Germline V gene lookup returns CDR1 SGHRS and CDR2 YFSETQ. The CDR3 loop reads CASSPFDGGEKLFF. DNA of the CDR3: TGCGCCAGCAGCCCCTTTGACGGGGGTGAAAAACTGTTTTTT.